The T cell receptor (beta chain) under discussion was sequenced for a study of blood T cell repertoires in COVID-19. About the study: From the United States, Italy and Spain came samples of acute and convalescent COVID-19. Sources were T cells, B-cell-depleted T cells, or PBMCs; the material itself was cDNA or gDNA.

Original processing notes: Estimates of nucleated cell counts were drawn from the amplification of reference gene primers. TCRdb keeps only in-frame clones here, not all; method: immunoSEQ multiplex PCR. The V and J calls and the clone size are those of that table, but D and trimming were determined from the DNA. The sample lists 200,000 to 300,000 clones; 75% to 95% were seen once. V gave up 7 bases and J gave up 10 bases, with 16 bases separating them. CDR1 and CDR2 from the germline V gene are MGHDK and SYGVNS. CDR3 length: 13 residues. Seattle patient enrollment occurred during active infection, with longitudinal follow-up thereafter.

Sequenced sample: peripheral blood. The origin of this receptor is a person aged 18 to 30 with COVID-19, enrolled during active disease. This chain joins TRBV25-1 and TRBJ2-2; perhaps TRBD1 as D (6 bases). The CDR3 bases are TGTGCCAGCACCTCTCCCGGGACAAAGGAGCTGTTTTTT. It translates to CASTSPGTKELFF. Looking up the rest from reference TRBV25-1 and TRBJ2-2 gives the full variable domain: EADIYQTPRYLVIGTGKKITLECSQTMGHDKMYWYQQDPGMELHLIHYSYGVNSTEKGDLSSESTVSRIRTEHFPLTLESARPSHTSQYLCASTSPGTKELFFGEGSRLTVL.